The 31 T cell receptor beta chains below all came from one sample that was sequenced in a study of T-cell reconstitution after alpha-beta-depleted transplantation in children. For TCRbeta, the library was prepared with unique molecular identifiers. TCRdb called the PCR reads again in MiXCR, with one record for every CDR3 protein. The sample consists of about 78,000 distinct CDR3 sequences, 13% to 15% of them appearing once. Material: PBMCs, mostly from graft donor cells, obtained 180 days after TCRalphabeta/CD19-depleted stem cell transplant. All receptors derive from a male patient aged 2 to 9 who had a stem cell transplant for acute lymphoblastic leukemia, so the T cells may come from the graft donor.

The chain is built from TRBV6-5 and TRBJ2-5; 11 nucleotides align to TRBD1. This CDR3 region has 17 residues. J was trimmed by 2 bases and V by 0 bases; bases with no gene match: 5. Germline assignment: CDR1 MNHEY and CDR2 SVGAGI. The CDR3 nucleotides are TGTGCCAGCAGTTACTCGCGGACAGGGGGCTCTCAAGAGACCCAGTACTTC. Its translation: CASSYSRTGGSQETQYF.

The V gene is TRBV7-9, the J gene TRBJ1-2, with D unresolved. The germline CDR1 and CDR2 sequences are SEHNR and FQNEAQ (reference sequence). V lost 2 bases to trimming and J lost 8 bases, with 12 bases between them. The CDR3 is 13 amino acids. The CDR3 DNA reads TGTGCCAGCAGCTTACCCTGGGCGGTAGGCTACACCTTC. It codes for CASSLPWAVGYTF.

Ten or more counts support this clonotype. This chain joins TRBV7-2 and TRBJ1-5, with TRBD1 matching over 8 bases. J was trimmed by 7 bases and V by 3 bases; bases with no gene match: 11. CDR1 is SGHTA, CDR2 FQGNSA, per germline. CDR3 size: 16 residues. CDR3 bases: TGTGCCAGCAGCTTCCTAGGAACAGGGGGTTTCCAGCCCCAGCATTTT. It codes for CASSFLGTGGFQPQHF.

CDR3 sequence reads: CASSLGGRRGYTF. The DNA of the CDR3 is TGTGCCAGCAGTTTAGGGGGGAGAAGAGGCTACACCTTC. The J gene is TRBJ1-2, the V gene TRBV28; TRBD1 is a possible D gene (5 bases). This CDR3 spans 13 amino acids. The germline V and J ends were trimmed by 2 bases and 8 bases, with 12 bases remaining between them. Germline V gene data show CDR1 as MDHEN and CDR2 as SYDVKM.

This clonotype was seen a few times. The genes are TRBV20-1 and TRBJ1-5; TRBD1 might be the D (5 bases). Germline V gene lookup returns CDR1 DFQATT and CDR2 SNEGSKA (reference sequence). Between the trimmed V and J ends, which lost 6 bases and 3 bases, there was a span of 15 bases. The CDR3 consists of 14 residues. CDR3 coding DNA: TGCAGTGCCGTTCCGGGGCAAATCAATCAGCCCCAGCATTTT. It specifies CSAVPGQINQPQHF.

The chain carries TRBV25-1 and TRBJ2-5; TRBD1 aligns across 9 bases. Trimming at V came to 4 bases and at J to 3 bases, leaving 0 bases not matched to a gene. The CDR3 totals 13 residues. Germline values: CDR1 MGHDK, CDR2 SYGVNS. The CDR3 sequence is CASSGDREETQYF. CDR3 bases: TGTGCCAGCAGTGGGGACAGGGAAGAGACCCAGTACTTC. The entire variable domain, with the rest obtained from reference TRBV25-1 and TRBJ2-5, is as follows: EADIYQTPRYLVIGTGKKITLECSQTMGHDKMYWYQQDPGMELHLIHYSYGVNSTEKGDLSSESTVSRIRTEHFPLTLESARPSHTSQYLCASSGDREETQYFGPGTRLLVL.

This clonotype came up a few times. The rearrangement links TRBV10-3 to TRBJ2-5; 9 bases are a match to TRBD1. This CDR3 comprises 14 residues. The germline V gene encodes CDR1 ENHRY and CDR2 SYGVKD. The junction had 9 bases not matched to a gene; V was cut back by 4 bases and J by 9 bases. The CDR3 protein is CAISAGQGFGAQYF. In nucleotides, the CDR3 is TGTGCCATCAGTGCCGGACAGGGGTTTGGGGCCCAGTACTTC.

At least ten counts were recorded for this clonotype. This chain connects TRBV5-1 to TRBJ1-3; 7 bases match TRBD1. Germline V CDR1 and CDR2: SGHRS, YFSETQ. This CDR3 region has 14 residues. Trimming took 3 bases from V and 3 from J; bases not matched to a gene: 3. CDR3 DNA sequence: TGCGCCAGCAGCTCGACAGGGAATGGAAACACCATATATTTT. This encodes CASSSTGNGNTIYF.

The chain links TRBV7-2 to TRBJ1-2; D is ambiguous. The CDR3 is 14 residues long. CDR1 and CDR2 from the germline V gene are SGHTA and FQGNSA. With 1 base removed from V and 0 bases from J, the gap between germline ends came to 6 bases. In DNA, the CDR3 is TGTGCCAGCAGCTTAGAAGTCCCTAACTATGGCTACACCTTC. It encodes CASSLEVPNYGYTF.

The chain carries TRBV20-1 and TRBJ2-5, with D perhaps TRBD1 (6 bases). This CDR3 region has 12 residues. Trimming stripped 4 bases from V and 4 bases from J, with 10 bases between. CDR1 is DFQATT, CDR2 SNEGSKA, per germline (reference sequence). This CDR3 is CSANRVRETQYF. For the CDR3, the DNA is TGCAGTGCTAACAGGGTTCGAGAGACCCAGTACTTC.

The rearrangement uses TRBV7-2 and TRBJ2-7; TRBD1 matches 8 bases. V gave up 3 bases and J gave up 4 bases; unmatched junction bases: 14. The CDR3 sequence is 17 residues long. In germline, CDR1 is SGHTA, CDR2 FQGNSA. CDR3 DNA sequence: TGTGCCAGCAGCTTTAGGGATAGACAGGGGTTTTGGTACGAGCAGTACTTC. This sequence encodes CASSFRDRQGFWYEQYF. Full variable domain (missing parts from reference TRBV7-2 and TRBJ2-7): GAGVSQSPSNKVTEKGKDVELRCDPISGHTALYWYRQSLGQGLEFLIYFQGNSAPDKSGLPSDRFSAERTGGSVSTLTIQRTQQEDSAVYLCASSFRDRQGFWYEQYFGPGTRLTVT.

The chain has TRBV20-1 and TRBJ2-2, with D possibly TRBD1 on 5 matching bases. V dropped 0 bases and J dropped 7 bases, with 9 bases sitting between them. Germline V gene data show CDR1 as DFQATT and CDR2 as SNEGSKA (reference sequence). CDR3 length: 13 residues. CDR3 region: CSARDSTDGELFF. For the CDR3, the DNA is TGCAGTGCTAGAGATTCGACAGACGGGGAGCTGTTTTTT.

This clonotype was seen only a few times. The chain combines TRBV5-1 with TRBJ2-7, with a weak D call TRBD2 (5 bases). Trimming cost V 0 bases and J 7 bases, with 14 bases left between them. The CDR3 runs to 14 residues. Germline V CDR1 and CDR2: SGHRS, YFSETQ. In DNA form, the CDR3 reads TGCGCCAGCAGCTTGGCCGGTTTCGGGGAGGAGCAGTACTTC. It specifies CASSLAGFGEEQYF.

The chain links TRBV13 to TRBJ1-2, with no clear D. V was cut by 5 bases and J by 2 bases, with 15 bases left in between. Germline lookup yields CDR1 PRHDT and CDR2 FYEKMQ (reference sequence). The CDR3 has 15 amino acids. CDR3 DNA sequence: TGTGCCAGCAGCCTCACTACGACATCAAACTATGGCTACACCTTC. Protein product: CASSLTTTSNYGYTF.

This clonotype was recorded a few times. The V call is TRBV19, the J call TRBJ2-3, with D hard to call. Trimming stripped 5 bases from V and 6 bases from J, with 3 bases between. The CDR3 has 10 residues. Germline V gene data show CDR1 as LNHDA and CDR2 as SQIVND (reference sequence). The CDR3 coding sequence is TGTGCCAGTAGTTGGGATACGCAGTATTTT. Translated, it gives CASSWDTQYF.

There are a few counts of this clonotype. The chain combines TRBV10-3 with TRBJ2-5, with D possibly called TRBD1 or TRBD2 (5 bases each). This CDR3 has 17 amino acids. The germline V and J ends were trimmed by 0 bases and 7 bases, with 21 bases remaining between them. Germline loops: CDR1 ENHRY, CDR2 SYGVKD. The CDR3 sequence: CAISESIGTDAVGTQYF. The CDR3 coding sequence is TGTGCCATCAGTGAGTCCATTGGGACGGACGCTGTTGGGACCCAGTACTTC.

This clonotype was detected many times. The rearrangement links TRBV5-4 to TRBJ2-5, with D uncertain. Germline V gene sequence: CDR1 SGHNT, CDR2 YYREEE (reference sequence). The V and J ends lost 5 bases and 2 bases respectively, with 10 bases between them. The CDR3 length is 13 residues. This CDR3 reads CASRAGLQETQYF. The CDR3 DNA follows: TGTGCCAGCAGGGCCGGGTTACAAGAGACCCAGTACTTC.

This clonotype was observed a handful of times. This chain joins TRBV30 and TRBJ1-1; D is ambiguous. The CDR3 contains 13 residues. Trimming pared 0 bases from V and 2 bases from J, leaving 7 bases between. Looked up from germline, CDR1 is GTSNPN and CDR2 is SVGIG (reference sequence). The CDR3 region is CAWSVWSNTEAFF. The DNA of the CDR3 is TGTGCCTGGAGTGTTTGGTCAAACACTGAAGCTTTCTTT.

In its sample, this clonotype was seen a few times. The V gene is TRBV5-1, the J gene TRBJ1-1; D call uncertain. V gave up 4 bases and J gave up 1 base, with 8 bases separating them. Per the germline V gene, CDR1 is SGHRS and CDR2 is YFSETQ. The CDR3 spans 13 residues. The DNA for the CDR3 is TGCGCCAGCAGCCCGGTGCAGAACACTGAAGCTTTCTTT. It yields the protein CASSPVQNTEAFF.

This clonotype was found a few times. The V gene is TRBV12-3 or TRBV12-4, the J gene TRBJ2-3; 9 bases fit TRBD1. The CDR3 consists of 13 residues. V lost 6 bases, J lost 5 bases, and 3 bases stayed unmatched. This chain's CDR3 is CASRLTGGDTQYF. The CDR3 DNA follows: TGTGCCAGCAGATTGACAGGGGGAGATACGCAGTATTTT.

This clonotype was counted many times. The V call is TRBV7-8, the J call TRBJ2-7, with D maybe TRBD2 (6 bases). Looked up from germline, CDR1 is SGHVS and CDR2 is FQNEAQ. The CDR3 has 14 amino acids. The V gene lost 0 bases and the J gene lost 1 base, with 7 bases spanning the gap. CDR3 region: CASSLAGGSYEQYF. For the CDR3, the DNA is TGTGCCAGCAGCTTAGCGGGAGGTTCCTACGAGCAGTACTTC.

The chain joins TRBV27 to TRBJ2-7, with D perhaps TRBD1 (6 bases). CDR1 and CDR2 (germline): MNHEY, SMNVEV (reference sequence). The CDR3 extends over 13 amino acids. V lost 5 bases, J lost 3 bases, and 11 bases lay in between. CDR3 residues: CASSPGHYYEQYF. Written as DNA, the CDR3 is TGTGCCAGCAGTCCGGGACACTACTACGAGCAGTACTTC.

This clonotype was detected only a few times. This chain links TRBV5-5 with TRBJ1-2; D ambiguous. V lost 2 bases, J lost 4 bases, and 9 bases lay in between. The CDR3 runs 13 residues. CDR1 is SGHKS and CDR2 is YYEKEE in the germline V gene (reference sequence). Here the CDR3 DNA reads TGTGCCAGCAGCTTAGGATTTTCCTATGGCTACACCTTC. Encoded protein: CASSLGFSYGYTF.

This clonotype was detected only a few times. An end of the junction does not agree with germline; a read error may underlie this. V is TRBV5-1 and J is TRBJ2-7; 8 bases line up with TRBD1. Germline V gives CDR1 SGHRS, CDR2 YFSETQ. This CDR3 has 15 residues. This chain's CDR3 is CASSLALGQGRSSTF. The CDR3, as DNA: TGCGCCAGCAGCTTGGCCCTAGGACAGGGACGTTCTTCGACCTTC. The variable domain in full, with the rest retrieved from reference TRBV5-1 and TRBJ2-7, is KAGVTQTPRYLIKTRGQQVTLSCSPISGHRSVSWYQQTPGQGLQFLFEYFSETQRNKGNFPGRFSGRQFSNSRSEMNVSTLELGDSALYLCASSLALGQGRSSTFGPGTRLTVT.

A remark on this clonotype: As the CDR3 is not closed by the conserved phenylalanine or tryptophan, this likely results from a read error. The V call is TRBV20-1, the J call TRBJ2-5, with no clear D. From germline, CDR1 is DFQATT and CDR2 SNEGSKA (reference sequence). Trimming removed 6 bases at V and 5 bases at J, with 10 bases between. This CDR3 comprises 11 residues. CDR3 nucleotide sequence: TGCAGTGCCGAAAGCGATGAGACCCAGTACCTC. Translating it yields CSAESDETQYL.

Turning to this clonotype: The junction departs from the called germline gene at one end, perhaps through a read error. This sequence joins TRBV6-1 and TRBJ1-5, with 7 bases aligning to TRBD1. This CDR3 is built from 13 residues. Germline V gives CDR1 MNHNS, CDR2 SASEGT. CDR3 in amino acids: CASRFRDSTAQLF. DNA for the CDR3: TGTGCCAGCAGGTTCCGGGACAGCACGGCCCAGCTTTTT.

This clonotype has at least ten counts. The chain couples TRBV5-6 to TRBJ2-3; D possibly corresponds to TRBD2 (6 bases). Trimming removed 4 bases at V and 2 bases at J, with 11 bases between. Germline V gene data show CDR1 as SGHDT and CDR2 as YYEEEE. The CDR3 sequence is 14 residues long. CDR3 amino acids: CASSLEGFTDTQYF. The CDR3 DNA is TGTGCCAGCAGCCTGGAGGGTTTCACAGATACGCAGTATTTT.

In its sample, this clonotype was seen many times. This chain uses TRBV5-1 with TRBJ2-5; D gene uncertain. Germline CDR1 is SGHRS and CDR2 is YFSETQ. This CDR3 has 13 amino acids. V was clipped by 3 bases and J by 0 bases, with 6 bases between them. DNA for the CDR3: TGCGCCAGCAGCTGGGGTAACCAAGAGACCCAGTACTTC. It codes for CASSWGNQETQYF. Full variable domain (missing parts from reference TRBV5-1 and TRBJ2-5): KAGVTQTPRYLIKTRGQQVTLSCSPISGHRSVSWYQQTPGQGLQFLFEYFSETQRNKGNFPGRFSGRQFSNSRSEMNVSTLELGDSALYLCASSWGNQETQYFGPGTRLLVL.

V gene TRBV18 combines with J gene TRBJ2-7; D may be TRBD2 (5 bases). CDR1 is KGHSH and CDR2 is LQKENI in the germline V gene. V lost 4 bases, J lost 3 bases, and 10 bases lay in between. The length of the CDR3 is 13 residues. The CDR3 spells CASSLRGGYEQYF. CDR3 in DNA: TGTGCCAGCTCACTCCGCGGAGGCTACGAGCAGTACTTC.

This clonotype appeared many times. This chain uses TRBV5-1 with TRBJ2-5; D not resolved. The length of the CDR3 is 16 residues. Germline-derived CDR1 and CDR2 are SGHRS and YFSETQ. V lost 0 bases to trimming and J lost 5 bases, with 17 bases between them. The CDR3 loop reads CASSLVSNLRMETQYF. The CDR3 region has the DNA TGCGCCAGCAGCTTGGTCAGCAACCTTCGTATGGAGACCCAGTACTTC.

This clonotype occurred many times. CDR3 protein: CASSLNRASIDGYTF. DNA of the CDR3: TGTGCCAGCAGCTTAAACAGGGCCTCTATCGATGGCTACACCTTC. The gene calls are TRBV7-3 and TRBJ1-2; possibly TRBD1 for D (6 bases). The CDR3 extends over 15 amino acids. V was cut by 1 base and J by 6 bases, with 15 bases left in between. Germline-derived CDR1 and CDR2 are SGHTA and FQGTGA. The full variable domain, its missing parts supplied by reference TRBV7-3 and TRBJ1-2, is GAGVSQTPSNKVTEKGKYVELRCDPISGHTALYWYRQSLGQGPEFLIYFQGTGAADDSGLPNDRFFAVRPEGSVSTLKIQRTERGDSAVYLCASSLNRASIDGYTFGSGTRLTVV.